This TCR beta chain was found in a study of identical twins. TCRdb passed the 5' RACE reads through MiXCR, listing each CDR3 protein once. The profile shows around 530,000 distinct CDR3 sequences, nearly 15% of them singletons. This clonotype was recorded at least ten times. Its antigen is as yet unknown. Study conclusions and caveats: Out-of-frame alpha sequences shared between twins exhibited an excess of low generation probability. Model-predicted out-of-frame TCR alpha sharing fell below observed values in monozygotic twins. Sequences that were beta out-of-frame showed weaker excess twin sharing.

CDR3 size: 12 residues. With 2 bases removed from V and 6 bases from J, the gap between germline ends came to 7 bases. These data were likewise used in another study, on yellow fever vaccine responses in identical twins.

V gene TRBV12-3 or TRBV12-4 combines with J gene TRBJ1-1; unclear D gene. This sequence was found in a woman aged 18-30 years in good health. The sequenced sample consisted of CD4+ T cells sorted from blood. The CDR3 is CASSLMASEAFF. The CDR3 DNA follows: TGTGCCAGCAGTTTAATGGCGTCTGAAGCTTTCTTT.